These T cell receptor beta chains were read from a single sample in a study of blood T cells in healthy people across ages. TCRdb analysed the 5' RACE reads with MiXCR anew, one entry per CDR3 protein. The repertoire consists of about 780,000 distinct CDR3 sequences, with 25% to 30% occurring once and the leading ten covering around 2.9%. These data also formed part of another study, on T cells of mothers and their children.

The sample taken for sequencing was blood. The receptors derive from a boy aged 5-17 years in good health. Each CDR3 is given without its conserved first and last residue. The size field is filled for only some rows; it gives once, few, many or a size class.

TRBV9	few	TRBJ2-1	ASSVEGADEQF
TRBV5-1	few	TRBJ2-1	ASSLGTRDEQF
TRBV5-6	.	TRBJ2-5	ASSYLEPKQS
TRBV12-3/TRBV12-4	few	TRBJ1-1	ASRLSGAHA
TRBV7-9	.	TRBJ2-5	ASSLIGPRGRGETQY
TRBV12-5	.	TRBJ2-7	ASGRTGGGYEQY
TRBV4-2	.	TRBJ1-4	ASSQVEGASDEKLF
TRBV20-1	.	TRBJ1-1	SAAGATEAF
TRBV5-1	few	TRBJ2-3	ASSLANLGTDTQY
TRBV2	few	TRBJ1-4	ASSSLGQGAEKLF
TRBV30	.	TRBJ1-2	AWGGGDGYT
TRBV20-1	few	TRBJ2-5	SARIGGETQY
TRBV24-1	few	TRBJ1-4	ATSDSRQDPNEKLF
TRBV5-1	.	TRBJ2-5	ASSLPAGVGQETQY
TRBV5-6	.	TRBJ1-5	ASSSKINQPQH
TRBV20-1	.	TRBJ1-1	SARVPSTEAF
TRBV7-8	.	.	ASSSGDRGGYEQY
TRBV18	few	TRBJ2-7	ASSPIPSYREQY
TRBV7-9	.	TRBJ2-1	ASIGGYNEQF
TRBV28	few	TRBJ1-4	ASSVPVGNEKLF
TRBV20-1	.	TRBJ2-6	SAEPLYPSGANVLT
TRBV6-2/TRBV6-3	few	.	ASSYRGTSGSYEQY
TRBV5-1	few	TRBJ2-1	ASSHPPGTGGPYNEQF
TRBV12-3/TRBV12-4	few	TRBJ2-7	ASSIGHSSSYEQY
TRBV18	few	TRBJ2-4	ASSPVGTGNRIQY
TRBV5-1	few	TRBJ1-2	ASSLAREGYT
TRBV7-3	few	TRBJ2-3	ASSLNRDGDTQY
TRBV12-5	few	TRBJ1-5	ASGLVLIGDRQPQH
TRBV12-3/TRBV12-4	few	TRBJ2-5	ASSPGQLRGQY
TRBV12-3/TRBV12-4	.	TRBJ1-2	ASSPSVDYGYT
TRBV7-9	few	TRBJ2-7	ASSLGQGIFYEQY
TRBV28	.	TRBJ2-4	ASSYFYNIQY
TRBV12-3/TRBV12-4	few	TRBJ2-3	ASSLIFPLADTQY
TRBV14	medium-sized	TRBJ1-1	ASSPNRREAF
TRBV11-2	.	TRBJ2-3	ASSFPGGTDTQY
TRBV12-5	few	TRBJ2-5	ASGLRPGTRISRGTQY
TRBV20-1	.	TRBJ1-1	SARRPWGAERNTEAF
TRBV10-3	.	TRBJ2-5	AISTVAGGTETQY
TRBV5-1	.	TRBJ2-1	ASSPTPSSGGADEQF
TRBV28	few	.	ASSFPRQGDYEQY
TRBV14	.	TRBJ2-1	ASSQEVHNEQF
TRBV20-1	.	TRBJ1-5	SAPEGGTSQPQH
TRBV28	.	.	ASSFTYYEQY
TRBV12-3/TRBV12-4	few	TRBJ2-7	ASSFTTFSGQGSYEQY
TRBV12-3/TRBV12-4	few	TRBJ2-3	ASSFRTGRTDTQY
TRBV7-8	.	TRBJ2-1	ASSQVLATQYNEQF
TRBV9	.	TRBJ1-1	ASSLHGFMNTEAF
TRBV6-5	.	TRBJ2-3	ASSPLAISTDTQY
TRBV28	.	TRBJ2-7	ASSPPTGFEQY
TRBV12-3/TRBV12-4	.	TRBJ1-1	ASKGPEAF
TRBV29-1	many	TRBJ1-5	SVKTGGNQPQH
TRBV5-1	many	TRBJ2-2	ASTTTGGLNTGELF
TRBV12-3/TRBV12-4	few	TRBJ2-7	ASSLLIAGGRGAYEQY
TRBV7-8	few	TRBJ2-5	ASSHAQGGEQY
TRBV27	.	TRBJ2-5	ASSFLGPPQETQY
TRBV7-9	.	TRBJ2-3	ASSQGGQSTDTQY
TRBV15	few	TRBJ2-5	ATLPQGAPQETQY
TRBV12-3/TRBV12-4	.	TRBJ2-7	ASRSQENEQY
TRBV15	.	TRBJ2-7	ATSRVRILNDEQY